The clone carrying this T cell receptor (beta chain) showed up just once. Trimming took 4 bases from V and 2 from J, leaving 12 bases between them. The germline V gene has CDR1 SGHDT and CDR2 YYEEEE. CDR3 size: 14 residues. The sample belongs to a study of shared T cell receptors in the human thymus. Sequencing used immunoSEQ multiplex PCR; TCRdb keeps in-frame clones, though not all of them. The repertoire holds about 730,000 clones, with around 85% as singletons. These data also featured in a second study, about human thymus T cells.

This sequence joins TRBV5-6 and TRBJ1-2; no definite D call. Input material: thymocytes. The TCR sequence derives from a girl in the first two years of life with a congenital heart defect. The CDR3 spells CASSLTTVNYGYTF. The CDR3 coding sequence is TGTGCCAGCAGCCTGACTACAGTGAACTATGGCTACACCTTC.